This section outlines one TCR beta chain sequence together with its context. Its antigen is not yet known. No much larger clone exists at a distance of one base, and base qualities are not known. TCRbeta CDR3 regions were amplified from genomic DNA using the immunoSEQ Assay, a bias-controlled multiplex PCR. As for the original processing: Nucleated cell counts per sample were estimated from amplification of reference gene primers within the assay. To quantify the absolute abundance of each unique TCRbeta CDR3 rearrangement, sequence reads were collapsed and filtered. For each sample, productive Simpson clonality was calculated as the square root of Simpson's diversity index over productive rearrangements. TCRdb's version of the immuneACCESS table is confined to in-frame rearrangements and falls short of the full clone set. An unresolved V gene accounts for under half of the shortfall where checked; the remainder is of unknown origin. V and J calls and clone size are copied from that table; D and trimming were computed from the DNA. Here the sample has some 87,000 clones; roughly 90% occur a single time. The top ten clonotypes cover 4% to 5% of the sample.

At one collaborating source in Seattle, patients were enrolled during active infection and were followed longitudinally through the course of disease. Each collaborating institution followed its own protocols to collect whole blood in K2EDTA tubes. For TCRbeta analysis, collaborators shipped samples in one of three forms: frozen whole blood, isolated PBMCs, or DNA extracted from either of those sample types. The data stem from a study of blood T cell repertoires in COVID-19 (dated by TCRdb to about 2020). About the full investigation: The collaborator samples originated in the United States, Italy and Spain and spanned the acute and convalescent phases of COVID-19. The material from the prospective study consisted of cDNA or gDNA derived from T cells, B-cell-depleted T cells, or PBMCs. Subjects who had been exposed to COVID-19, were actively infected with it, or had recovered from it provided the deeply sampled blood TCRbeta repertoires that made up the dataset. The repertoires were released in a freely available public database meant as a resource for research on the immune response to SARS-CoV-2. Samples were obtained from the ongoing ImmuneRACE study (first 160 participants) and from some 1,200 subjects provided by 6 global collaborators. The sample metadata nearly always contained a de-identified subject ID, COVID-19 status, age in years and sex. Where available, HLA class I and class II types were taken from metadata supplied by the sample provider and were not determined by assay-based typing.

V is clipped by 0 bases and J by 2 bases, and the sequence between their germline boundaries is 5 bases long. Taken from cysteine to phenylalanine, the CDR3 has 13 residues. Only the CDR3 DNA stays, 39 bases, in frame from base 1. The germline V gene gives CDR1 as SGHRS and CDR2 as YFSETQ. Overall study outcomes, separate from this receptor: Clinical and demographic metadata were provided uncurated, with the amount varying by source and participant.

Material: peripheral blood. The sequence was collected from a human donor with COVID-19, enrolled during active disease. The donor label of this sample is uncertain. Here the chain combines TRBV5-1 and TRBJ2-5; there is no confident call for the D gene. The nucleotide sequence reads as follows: TGCGCCAGCAGCTTGGACAGTCAAGAGACCCAGTACTTC. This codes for CASSLDSQETQYF.